Included here is one T cell receptor beta chain sequence, with context. The J segment lost 1 base and the V segment lost 5 bases, leaving 4 bases of the junction unmatched. The CDR3 runs to 14 residues. CDR1 SGHTA and CDR2 FQGNSA come from the germline V gene. This entry comes from a study of cytomegalovirus exposure and HLA in healthy donors. PCR primers comprised 60 Vbeta and 13 Jbeta primers. TCRdb keeps only in-frame clones here, not all; method: immunoSEQ multiplex PCR. The listing contains some 72,000 clones. The sample taken for sequencing was PBMCs. The TCR sequence derives from a boy younger than 18 in good health and CMV-seronegative. The V gene is TRBV7-2, the J gene TRBJ1-1; 7 nucleotides align to TRBD1. CDR3 region: CASSPDRPNTEAFF. The DNA for the CDR3 is TGTGCCAGCAGCCCGGACAGGCCGAACACTGAAGCTTTCTTT.